These T cell receptor beta chains were read from a single sample in a study of blood T cell repertoires in COVID-19. Generated by immunoSEQ multiplex PCR, the TCRdb table keeps only in-frame clones and is missing some. The sample includes about 190,000 clones, approximately 84% seen only once; the top ten take approximately 5.1%. The sequenced sample consisted of peripheral blood. Receptors were obtained from a woman in her 70s with active or convalescent COVID-19. Each CDR3 is given with its conserved first and last residue. Fields, in order: D gene, V gene, clone size, J gene, CDR3 protein, CDR3 DNA. D genes are given only for firm matches. Not every row has a clone size; where given, it reads once, few, many or a size class.

d_call: TRBD2
v_call: TRBV7-2
clone_size: .
j_call: TRBJ2-1
cdr3_aa: CASSLDGAGNYNEQFF
cdr3_nt: TGTGCCAGCAGCTTAGACGGAGCGGGAAATTACAATGAGCAGTTCTTC

d_call: .
v_call: TRBV5-1
clone_size: .
j_call: TRBJ2-7
cdr3_aa: CASRLSPGPYEQYF
cdr3_nt: TGCGCCAGCAGACTTTCTCCAGGCCCCTACGAGCAGTACTTC

d_call: TRBD2
v_call: TRBV28
clone_size: .
j_call: TRBJ2-1
cdr3_aa: CASSSSAGGLRNEQFF
cdr3_nt: TGTGCCAGCAGTTCCTCAGCGGGAGGGCTGAGGAATGAGCAGTTCTTC

d_call: TRBD2
v_call: TRBV7-2
clone_size: .
j_call: TRBJ2-3
cdr3_aa: CASSLAGRAADTQYF
cdr3_nt: TGTGCCAGCAGCTTAGCAGGGAGGGCCGCGGATACGCAGTATTTT

d_call: TRBD2
v_call: TRBV7-2
clone_size: .
j_call: TRBJ2-7
cdr3_aa: CASSPTSGNSYEQYF
cdr3_nt: TGTGCCAGCAGCCCGACTAGCGGGAACTCCTACGAGCAGTACTTC

d_call: TRBD1
v_call: TRBV28
clone_size: .
j_call: TRBJ1-5
cdr3_aa: CASSFQGATNQPQHF
cdr3_nt: TGTGCCAGCAGTTTTCAGGGGGCCACCAATCAGCCCCAGCATTTT

d_call: .
v_call: TRBV6-1
clone_size: .
j_call: TRBJ2-3
cdr3_aa: CASSDAADTQYF
cdr3_nt: TGTGCCAGCAGTGACGCGGCAGATACGCAGTATTTT

d_call: TRBD2
v_call: TRBV11-2
clone_size: .
j_call: TRBJ2-3
cdr3_aa: CASSKERTSGSSDTQYF
cdr3_nt: TGTGCCAGCAGCAAGGAAAGGACTAGCGGGAGCTCAGATACGCAGTATTTT

d_call: TRBD1
v_call: TRBV28
clone_size: .
j_call: TRBJ2-5
cdr3_aa: CASSSGQGLWETQYF
cdr3_nt: TGTGCCAGCAGTTCCGGACAGGGATTGTGGGAGACCCAGTACTTC

d_call: .
v_call: TRBV19
clone_size: .
j_call: TRBJ2-2
cdr3_aa: CASSIVGGTGELFF
cdr3_nt: TGTGCCAGTAGTATAGTGGGAGGCACCGGGGAGCTGTTTTTT

d_call: TRBD2
v_call: TRBV7-9
clone_size: once
j_call: TRBJ2-7
cdr3_aa: CASSLREGYGEQYF
cdr3_nt: TGTGCCAGCAGCTTAAGGGAGGGGTATGGCGAGCAGTACTTC

d_call: .
v_call: TRBV3-1/TRBV3-2
clone_size: .
j_call: TRBJ1-3
cdr3_aa: CASSPGGSGNTIYF
cdr3_nt: TGTGCCAGCAGCCCCGGGGGCTCTGGAAACACCATATATTTT

d_call: .
v_call: TRBV5-1
clone_size: .
j_call: TRBJ2-7
cdr3_aa: CASSSRLESYEQYF
cdr3_nt: TGCGCCAGCAGCTCTAGACTGGAGTCCTACGAGCAGTACTTC

d_call: TRBD1
v_call: TRBV27
clone_size: .
j_call: TRBJ2-1
cdr3_aa: CASSSRQGATFHEQFF
cdr3_nt: TGTGCCAGCAGTTCCCGGCAGGGGGCGACGTTCCATGAGCAGTTCTTC

d_call: .
v_call: TRBV10-3
clone_size: many
j_call: TRBJ2-5
cdr3_aa: CAISEVPAGETQYF
cdr3_nt: TGTGCCATCAGTGAGGTGCCCGCCGGGGAGACCCAGTACTTC

d_call: TRBD1
v_call: TRBV4-1
clone_size: .
j_call: TRBJ1-4
cdr3_aa: CASSQLDRGSGSNEKLFF
cdr3_nt: TGCGCCAGCAGCCAACTGGACAGGGGGAGTGGATCTAATGAAAAACTGTTTTTT

d_call: .
v_call: TRBV9
clone_size: .
j_call: TRBJ1-2
cdr3_aa: CASSDGGYGYTF
cdr3_nt: TGTGCCAGCAGCGACGGGGGTTATGGCTACACCTTC

d_call: TRBD1
v_call: TRBV5-1
clone_size: few
j_call: TRBJ1-4
cdr3_aa: CASSLLDRGEKLFF
cdr3_nt: TGCGCCAGCAGCCTCCTCGACAGGGGGGAAAAACTGTTTTTT

d_call: TRBD1
v_call: TRBV19
clone_size: .
j_call: TRBJ2-7
cdr3_aa: CASSTTKLRDRADEQYF
cdr3_nt: TGTGCCAGTAGTACCACTAAACTCCGGGACAGGGCAGACGAGCAGTACTTC

d_call: .
v_call: TRBV6-1
clone_size: .
j_call: TRBJ1-2
cdr3_aa: CASSERTGIYGYTF
cdr3_nt: TGTGCCAGCAGTGAAAGAACAGGTATATATGGCTACACCTTC

d_call: .
v_call: TRBV7-9
clone_size: .
j_call: TRBJ2-2
cdr3_aa: CARQANTGELFF
cdr3_nt: TGTGCCAGACAGGCTAACACCGGGGAGCTGTTTTTT

d_call: TRBD1
v_call: TRBV9
clone_size: .
j_call: TRBJ1-4
cdr3_aa: CASSVNTGGNEKLFF
cdr3_nt: TGTGCCAGCAGCGTAAATACAGGGGGCAATGAAAAACTGTTTTTT

d_call: TRBD1
v_call: TRBV12-5
clone_size: .
j_call: TRBJ2-1
cdr3_aa: CASGLVYRGSYNEQFF
cdr3_nt: TGTGCTAGTGGTTTGGTATACAGGGGCTCCTACAATGAGCAGTTCTTC

d_call: .
v_call: TRBV6-6
clone_size: few
j_call: TRBJ1-5
cdr3_aa: CASSPDSTNQPQHF
cdr3_nt: TGTGCCAGCAGCCCGGACAGCACTAATCAGCCCCAGCATTTT

d_call: TRBD1
v_call: TRBV18
clone_size: .
j_call: TRBJ1-6
cdr3_aa: CASSPQGRTGNSPLHF
cdr3_nt: TGTGCCAGCTCACCTCAGGGGAGGACAGGGAATTCACCCCTCCACTTT

d_call: TRBD1
v_call: TRBV9
clone_size: .
j_call: TRBJ1-4
cdr3_aa: CASSVDYRTGANEKLFF
cdr3_nt: TGTGCCAGCAGCGTAGATTATCGGACAGGGGCCAATGAAAAACTGTTTTTT

d_call: TRBD1
v_call: TRBV27
clone_size: .
j_call: TRBJ2-1
cdr3_aa: CASSLRDRVIGEQFF
cdr3_nt: TGTGCCAGCAGTCTCCGGGACAGGGTGATCGGTGAGCAGTTCTTC

d_call: TRBD1
v_call: TRBV6-2/TRBV6-3
clone_size: few
j_call: TRBJ2-6
cdr3_aa: CASSYSTGVGGANVLTF
cdr3_nt: TGTGCCAGCAGTTACTCGACAGGGGTTGGTGGGGCCAACGTCCTGACTTTC

d_call: TRBD1
v_call: TRBV2
clone_size: .
j_call: TRBJ1-4
cdr3_aa: CASSGQGADEKLFF
cdr3_nt: TGTGCCAGCAGCGGACAGGGGGCGGACGAAAAACTGTTTTTT

d_call: TRBD2
v_call: TRBV28
clone_size: .
j_call: TRBJ2-5
cdr3_aa: CASSLGTSGGETQYF
cdr3_nt: TGTGCCAGCAGCCTTGGGACTAGCGGCGGGGAGACCCAGTACTTC

d_call: TRBD2
v_call: TRBV25-1
clone_size: .
j_call: TRBJ2-1
cdr3_aa: CASSESQLAWEQFF
cdr3_nt: TGTGCCAGCAGTGAATCCCAACTAGCGTGGGAGCAGTTCTTC

d_call: TRBD1
v_call: TRBV23-1
clone_size: .
j_call: TRBJ1-5
cdr3_aa: CASSQSRTGGEWQPQHF
cdr3_nt: TGCGCCAGCAGTCAATCCCGGACAGGGGGCGAGTGGCAGCCCCAGCATTTT

d_call: .
v_call: TRBV7-3
clone_size: .
j_call: TRBJ2-7
cdr3_aa: CASSLLPLALRYRLSYEQYF
cdr3_nt: TGTGCCAGCAGCTTACTCCCCCTAGCTTTACGGTATAGACTATCCTACGAGCAGTACTTC

d_call: .
v_call: TRBV5-6
clone_size: .
j_call: TRBJ1-3
cdr3_aa: CASSLAGMSGNTIYF
cdr3_nt: TGTGCCAGCAGCTTGGCCGGGATGTCTGGAAACACCATATATTTT

d_call: .
v_call: TRBV3-1/TRBV3-2
clone_size: .
j_call: TRBJ1-2
cdr3_aa: CASSQVLEGSRSGYTF
cdr3_nt: TGTGCCAGCAGCCAAGTTCTTGAGGGCAGTAGGAGTGGTTACACCTTC

d_call: TRBD1
v_call: TRBV10-3
clone_size: few
j_call: TRBJ1-6
cdr3_aa: CAISDGTGWGSPLHF
cdr3_nt: TGTGCCATCAGTGACGGGACAGGGTGGGGTTCACCCCTCCACTTT

d_call: .
v_call: TRBV2
clone_size: .
j_call: TRBJ2-7
cdr3_aa: CASSPQTVRSYEQYF
cdr3_nt: TGTGCCAGCAGTCCGCAGACAGTGCGCTCCTACGAGCAGTACTTC

d_call: .
v_call: TRBV7-9
clone_size: few
j_call: TRBJ1-3
cdr3_aa: CASRDRSVGNTIYF
cdr3_nt: TGTGCCAGCAGAGACAGATCAGTCGGAAACACCATATATTTT

d_call: .
v_call: TRBV5-1
clone_size: few
j_call: TRBJ2-7
cdr3_aa: CASSSTSRYEQYF
cdr3_nt: TGCGCCAGCAGCTCGACTAGTCGGTACGAGCAGTACTTC

d_call: TRBD2
v_call: TRBV7-3
clone_size: .
j_call: TRBJ2-1
cdr3_aa: CASSSGTSGRYDEQFF
cdr3_nt: TGTGCCAGCAGCTCCGGGACTAGCGGGCGCTATGATGAGCAGTTCTTC

d_call: .
v_call: TRBV5-6
clone_size: .
j_call: TRBJ1-2
cdr3_aa: CASSLEQGNYGYTF
cdr3_nt: TGCGCCAGCAGCTTGGAGCAGGGTAACTATGGCTACACCTTC

d_call: .
v_call: TRBV27
clone_size: .
j_call: TRBJ1-1
cdr3_aa: CASSPGRGLWSNTEAFF
cdr3_nt: TGTGCCAGCAGTCCGGGGCGGGGGCTATGGTCGAACACTGAAGCTTTCTTT

d_call: .
v_call: TRBV6-5
clone_size: .
j_call: TRBJ2-1
cdr3_aa: CASSSDSVYNEQFF
cdr3_nt: TGTGCCAGCAGCTCGGACAGTGTCTACAATGAGCAGTTCTTC

d_call: .
v_call: TRBV5-4
clone_size: .
j_call: TRBJ1-1
cdr3_aa: CASSPGNTEAFF
cdr3_nt: TGTGCCAGCAGCCCCGGGAACACTGAAGCTTTCTTT

d_call: TRBD2
v_call: TRBV28
clone_size: .
j_call: TRBJ2-3
cdr3_aa: CASSFEFAGDTSSTDTQYF
cdr3_nt: TGTGCCAGCAGTTTCGAATTTGCGGGAGATACATCTAGCACAGATACGCAGTATTTT

d_call: TRBD1
v_call: TRBV19
clone_size: .
j_call: TRBJ1-1
cdr3_aa: CASIRGQGARNTEAFF
cdr3_nt: TGTGCCAGTATTCGGGGACAGGGGGCCAGGAACACTGAAGCTTTCTTT

d_call: TRBD2
v_call: TRBV19
clone_size: .
j_call: TRBJ2-3
cdr3_aa: CASRTSGRSDTQYF
cdr3_nt: TGTGCCAGTAGAACTAGCGGGAGATCGGATACGCAGTATTTT

d_call: TRBD1
v_call: TRBV9
clone_size: .
j_call: TRBJ1-1
cdr3_aa: CASSVGDRGEAFF
cdr3_nt: TGTGCCAGCAGCGTAGGGGACAGGGGGGAAGCTTTCTTT

d_call: .
v_call: TRBV15
clone_size: .
j_call: TRBJ1-2
cdr3_aa: CATSRDREGYTF
cdr3_nt: TGTGCCACCAGCAGAGATCGAGAGGGCTACACCTTC

d_call: .
v_call: TRBV9
clone_size: .
j_call: TRBJ1-4
cdr3_aa: CASSVGQGLRTNEKLFF
cdr3_nt: TGTGCCAGCAGCGTAGGGCAGGGACTGAGAACTAATGAAAAACTGTTTTTT

d_call: .
v_call: TRBV6-1
clone_size: once
j_call: TRBJ1-5
cdr3_aa: CASSELARGLQHF
cdr3_nt: TGTGCCAGCAGTGAGCTAGCTAGAGGGCTCCAGCATTTT

d_call: TRBD2
v_call: TRBV7-8
clone_size: once
j_call: TRBJ2-1
cdr3_aa: CASSFDIGLAGFYEQFF
cdr3_nt: TGTGCCAGCAGCTTTGACATCGGACTAGCGGGATTTTACGAGCAGTTCTTC

d_call: .
v_call: TRBV7-9
clone_size: .
j_call: TRBJ1-2
cdr3_aa: CASSPNRTALGYTF
cdr3_nt: TGTGCCAGCAGCCCGAACCGGACAGCTTTGGGCTACACCTTC

d_call: TRBD2
v_call: TRBV7-6
clone_size: .
j_call: TRBJ2-2
cdr3_aa: CASSLFSGRNTGELFF
cdr3_nt: TGTGCCAGCAGCTTATTTAGCGGGAGAAACACCGGGGAGCTGTTTTTT